This T cell receptor beta chain appears in the sequencing data of a study of blood T cell repertoires in COVID-19. Profiling relied on immunoSEQ multiplex PCR, and the TCRdb table lists in-frame clones only, not all of them. The sample lists 150,000 to 200,000 clones; about nine tenths were seen once. This clone was detected a few times. CDR3 length equals 16 residues. V lost 1 base to trimming and J lost 9 bases; unmatched junction nucleotides: 8. Germline V gene sequence: CDR1 LGHDT, CDR2 YNNKEL (reference sequence). The V and J genes are TRBV3-1 (or the pseudogene TRBV3-2) and TRBJ1-6; 8 bases fit TRBD1. This sequence was found in a man aged 30 to 45 with COVID-19, enrolled during active disease. The sequenced sample consisted of peripheral blood. The CDR3 loop reads CASSQVWTGIASPLHF. DNA for the CDR3: TGTGCCAGCAGCCAAGTTTGGACAGGGATTGCTTCACCCCTCCACTTT.